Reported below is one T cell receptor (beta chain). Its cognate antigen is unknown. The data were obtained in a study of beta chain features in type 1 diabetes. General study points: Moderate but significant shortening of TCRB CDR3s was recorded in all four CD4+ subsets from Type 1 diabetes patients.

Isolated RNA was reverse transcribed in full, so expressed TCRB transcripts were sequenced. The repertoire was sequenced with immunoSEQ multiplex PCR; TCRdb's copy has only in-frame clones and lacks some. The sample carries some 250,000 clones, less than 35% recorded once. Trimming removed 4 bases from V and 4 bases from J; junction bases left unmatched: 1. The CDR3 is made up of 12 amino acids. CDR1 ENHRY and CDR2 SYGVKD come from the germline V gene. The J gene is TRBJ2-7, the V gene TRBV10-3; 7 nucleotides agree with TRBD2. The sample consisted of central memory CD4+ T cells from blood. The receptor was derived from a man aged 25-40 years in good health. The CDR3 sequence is CAISVGGYEQYF. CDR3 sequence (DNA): TGTGCCATCAGTGTGGGGGGGTACGAGCAGTACTTC.